This T cell receptor (beta chain) was recorded in a study of blood T cell repertoires in COVID-19. Study as a whole: Sites across the United States, Italy and Spain contributed samples from acute and convalescent COVID-19.

Source study methods: How many nucleated cells were present was estimated from reference gene primer amplification. The table came from immunoSEQ multiplex PCR; TCRdb's copy has only in-frame clones and leaves some out. V and J calls plus clone size are reproduced from that table; the DNA served to infer D and trimming. There are around 200,000 clones in the sample; 70% to 90% occur only once, and 18% lies in the top ten. Germline CDR1 is MGHDK and CDR2 is SYGVNS. The length of the CDR3 is 15 residues. The germline V and J ends were trimmed by 3 bases and 3 bases, with 14 bases remaining between them.

The sample taken for sequencing was peripheral blood. The receptor was isolated from a person between 70 and 80 years old with COVID-19, enrolled during active disease. V and J are TRBV25-1 and TRBJ1-2; D perhaps matches TRBD1 (6 bases). CDR3 nucleotides: TGTGCCAGCAGTGATAGGGGGGGTGCTTACTATGGCTACACCTTC. This gives the protein CASSDRGGAYYGYTF.